What follows describes a single TCR beta chain. Which antigen it targets is not known. It has no much larger one-base neighbor in the sample; base qualities were not kept. The germline V end is reduced by 6 bases and the J end by 1 base; junction bases left unmatched: 8. Its CDR3 holds 16 amino acids, cysteine through phenylalanine. Only the CDR3 DNA stays, 48 bases, in frame from base 1. In the germline V gene, CDR1 corresponds to SNHLY and CDR2 to FYNNEI. TCRdb records Illumina HiSeq 1500 as the sequencer. In-frame beta chains were kept once TCRdb had trimmed the public reads at Q25 with fastp and called clones with MiXCR. Rows are unified per CDR3 protein, each entry keeping the most common DNA and genes. Counted in this sample were almost 500,000 distinct CDR3 sequences; over 9% of them appeared once. The leading ten clones occupy about 9.4% of the sample. This sample was included in a study of T cell repertoires in cytomegalovirus infection (dated by TCRdb to about 2019). About the full investigation: Because public TCR beta signatures pointed to carriage of CMV infection together with the matching HLA type, the HLA type of each donor mattered for the analysis.

Broader findings and caveats from the paper: The ex vivo response was dominated by HLA-C-restricted CMV-specific TCR beta clonotypes, and the single most frequent clonotype in two of eight donors was supplied by these HLA-C-restricted clonotypes. In both this cohort and an independent roughly 360-donor cohort, the cumulative frequency of public TCR beta family members distinguished carriers of CMV infection plus the relevant HLA type.

This clonotype originated in a human donor in good health (CMV status not recorded). Some clones in this sample may be carry-over from other donors' samples. What was sequenced was PBMCs. Recombination joined TRBV2 with TRBJ2-4; TRBD2 agrees with 8 junctional bases. The nucleotide sequence reads as follows: TGTGCCAGCAGGACCGGGACTAGTGGGGCCAAAAACATTCAGTACTTC. It is translated as CASRTGTSGAKNIQYF.